The 10 T cell receptor beta chains listed next were all sequenced from one sample in a study of PD-L1 blockade in urothelial cancer. Libraries were prepared by immunoSEQ multiplex PCR; TCRdb keeps only in-frame clonotypes and omits some of them. Among tens of thousands of clones listed, 90% were seen once. Specified time point: pretreatment peripheral blood. The sample consisted of PBMCs, taken around atezolizumab (anti-PD-L1) treatment. The origin of the receptors is a man between 60 and 75 years old with urothelial cancer.

The chain has TRBV27 and TRBJ2-7, with 9 bases matching TRBD1. V lost 5 bases and J lost 4; bases outside the gene matches: 9. This CDR3 is 15 amino acids long. The germline CDR1 and CDR2 sequences are MNHEY and SMNVEV (reference sequence). CDR3 protein: CASSPETGGLYEQYF. CDR3 nucleotides: TGTGCCAGCAGTCCTGAGACAGGGGGACTTTACGAGCAGTACTTC.

This clone was observed a few times. The chain uses TRBV18 and TRBJ2-2; TRBD2 matches at 10 bases. Germline CDR1 and CDR2: KGHSH and LQKENI. The trim removed 2 bases at V and 4 bases at J, leaving 4 bases unmatched. CDR3 length equals 16 residues. The CDR3 sequence is CASSPSSGGPTGELFF. For the CDR3, the DNA is TGTGCCAGCTCACCATCTAGCGGGGGCCCCACCGGGGAGCTGTTTTTT.

This clone showed up just once. The CDR3 loop is CASSLPGTSGTDTQYF. CDR3 in DNA: TGCGCCAGCAGCCTCCCCGGGACTAGCGGCACAGATACGCAGTATTTT. The chain combines TRBV5-1 with TRBJ2-3; 10 nucleotides match TRBD2. This CDR3 has 16 amino acids. J gave up 1 base and V 4 bases, and 6 bases lay outside the gene matches. Germline CDR1 and CDR2: SGHRS and YFSETQ. Full variable domain (remainder filled in from reference TRBV5-1 and TRBJ2-3): KAGVTQTPRYLIKTRGQQVTLSCSPISGHRSVSWYQQTPGQGLQFLFEYFSETQRNKGNFPGRFSGRQFSNSRSEMNVSTLELGDSALYLCASSLPGTSGTDTQYFGPGTRLTVL.

The CDR3 protein is CASSFSGSSTDTQYF. The CDR3 bases are TGCGCCAGCAGCTTTTCCGGGAGTAGCACAGATACGCAGTATTTT. V and J are TRBV5-1 and TRBJ2-3, with TRBD2 as a possible D gene (6 bases). The germline V gene encodes CDR1 SGHRS and CDR2 YFSETQ. CDR3 length equals 15 residues. The V gene lost 2 bases and the J gene lost 0 bases, with 10 bases spanning the gap.

The V call is TRBV5-4, the J call TRBJ2-1; TRBD2 matches at 11 bases. The CDR3 has 17 residues. With 4 bases clipped from V and 7 bases from J, the junction kept 13 bases outside the gene matches. The germline V gene encodes CDR1 SGHNT and CDR2 YYREEE (reference sequence). The CDR3 protein is CASSQEVLAGGRNEQFF. CDR3 bases: TGTGCCAGCAGCCAAGAGGTCCTAGCGGGGGGAAGGAATGAGCAGTTCTTC.

The chain is built from TRBV27 and TRBJ1-2; 10 bases map to TRBD1. J gave up 5 bases and V 6 bases, and 3 bases lay outside the gene matches. The CDR3 runs to 13 residues. CDR1 MNHEY and CDR2 SMNVEV come from the germline V gene (reference sequence). CDR3 protein: CASRSDRGYGYTF. The DNA of the CDR3 is TGTGCCAGCAGGTCGGACAGGGGGTATGGCTACACCTTC.

This clone was seen just once. The V and J genes are TRBV27 and TRBJ2-3; 8 positions agree with TRBD1. CDR3 size: 15 residues. CDR1 MNHEY and CDR2 SMNVEV come from the germline V gene (reference sequence). V was clipped by 6 bases and J by 3 bases; unmatched bases: 8. For the CDR3, the DNA is TGTGCCAGCAGCCTGACAGGGGTTACGACAGATACGCAGTATTTT. The encoded protein is CASSLTGVTTDTQYF.

The chain is built from TRBV27 and TRBJ2-3; tentatively, D is TRBD2 (7 bases). The CDR3 has 16 amino acids. V was clipped by 6 bases and J by 0 bases, with 16 bases between them. Germline values: CDR1 MNHEY, CDR2 SMNVEV (reference sequence). The CDR3 sequence is CASSLGGGTSTDTQYF. The CDR3 bases are TGTGCCAGCAGCTTAGGGGGAGGGACTAGCACAGATACGCAGTATTTT.

This sequence joins TRBV15 and TRBJ1-1, with 9 nucleotides matching TRBD1. The germline gives CDR1 LNHNV, CDR2 YYDKDF (reference sequence). V gave up 5 bases and J gave up 2 bases; unmatched junction bases: 3. The CDR3 length is 14 residues. The CDR3 coding sequence is TGTGCCACCAGCTGGGGACAGGGTAACACTGAAGCTTTCTTT. This sequence encodes CATSWGQGNTEAFF.

V gene TRBV19 combines with J gene TRBJ2-5, with 13 bases aligning to TRBD2. From germline, CDR1 is LNHDA and CDR2 SQIVND (reference sequence). CDR3 length: 21 residues. V lost 1 base, J lost 7 bases, and 21 bases stayed unmatched. This chain's CDR3 is CASSIGTYQRGTSGDKVTQYF. DNA for the CDR3: TGTGCCAGTAGTATAGGCACTTATCAAAGGGGGACTAGCGGGGATAAGGTGACCCAGTACTTC. The full variable domain, completed using reference TRBV19 and TRBJ2-5, is DGGITQSPKYLFRKEGQNVTLSCEQNLNHDAMYWYRQDPGQGLRLIYYSQIVNDFQKGDIAEGYSVSREKKESFPLTVTSAQKNPTAFYLCASSIGTYQRGTSGDKVTQYFGPGTRLLVL.